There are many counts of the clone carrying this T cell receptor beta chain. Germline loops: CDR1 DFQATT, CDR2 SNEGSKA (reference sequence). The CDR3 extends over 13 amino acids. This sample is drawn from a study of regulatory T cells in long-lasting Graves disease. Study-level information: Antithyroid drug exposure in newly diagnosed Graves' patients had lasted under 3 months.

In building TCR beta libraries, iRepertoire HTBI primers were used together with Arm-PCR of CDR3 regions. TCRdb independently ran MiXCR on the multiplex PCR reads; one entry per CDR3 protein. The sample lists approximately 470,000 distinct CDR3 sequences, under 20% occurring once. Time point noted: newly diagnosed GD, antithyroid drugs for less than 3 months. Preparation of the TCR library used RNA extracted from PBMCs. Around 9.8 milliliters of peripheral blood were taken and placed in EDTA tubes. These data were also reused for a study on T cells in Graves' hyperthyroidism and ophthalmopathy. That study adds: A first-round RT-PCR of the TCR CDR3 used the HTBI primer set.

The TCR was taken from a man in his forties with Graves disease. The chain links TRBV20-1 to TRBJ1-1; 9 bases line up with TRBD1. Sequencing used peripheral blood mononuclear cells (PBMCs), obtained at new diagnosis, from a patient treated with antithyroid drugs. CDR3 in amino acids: CSGTGLRNTEAFF. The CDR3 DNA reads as TGCAGCGGGACAGGGCTTAGGAACACTGAAGCTTTCTTT.